What follows is one T cell receptor (beta chain) and its context. Its antigen is not known. The entry originates in a study of blood T cells in healthy people across ages. Study results and limitations: One million T cells yielded diversity estimates that were considered underestimates.

Germline V gene lookup returns CDR1 SQVTM and CDR2 ANQGSEA. V gave up 4 bases and J gave up 11 bases; unmatched junction bases: 13. This CDR3 spans 14 amino acids. Russia was home to the donors, healthy Caucasian individuals aged roughly 6 to 100. Using a J-beta primer mix together with a sample-barcoded 5' primer, a second PCR was run for roughly 6 to 12 cycles. TCRdb reprocessed the 5' RACE reads with MiXCR, giving one entry per CDR3 protein. The sample records more than 450,000 distinct CDR3 sequences, roughly a quarter being singletons. Another study also made use of these data, one on T cells of mothers and their children.

V and J are TRBV29-1 and TRBJ2-5, with 10 nucleotides matching TRBD1. The clonotype comes from a boy aged 2 to 10 in good health. The source material was blood. The CDR3 DNA reads as TGCAGCGTTGGGGGACAGGGGTTCTCTGGAGAGCAGTACTTC. Its translation: CSVGGQGFSGEQYF.